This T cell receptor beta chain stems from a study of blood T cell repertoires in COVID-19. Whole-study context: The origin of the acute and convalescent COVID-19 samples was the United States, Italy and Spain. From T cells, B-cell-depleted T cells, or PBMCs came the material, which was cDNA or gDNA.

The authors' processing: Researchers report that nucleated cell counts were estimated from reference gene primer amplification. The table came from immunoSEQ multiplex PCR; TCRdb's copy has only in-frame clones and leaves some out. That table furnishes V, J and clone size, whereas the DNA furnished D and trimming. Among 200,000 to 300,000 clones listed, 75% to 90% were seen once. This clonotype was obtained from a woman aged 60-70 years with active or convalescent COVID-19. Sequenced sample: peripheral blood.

The CDR3 protein is CASSAHRDTDSYEQYF. CDR3 in DNA: TGTGCCAGCAGCGCCCATCGGGACACCGACTCCTACGAGCAGTACTTC. The rearrangement links TRBV21-1 to TRBJ2-7; the D call in the table, TRBD1, was not verified against the DNA. TRBV21-1 is a listed pseudogene. The CDR3 is 16 residues long.